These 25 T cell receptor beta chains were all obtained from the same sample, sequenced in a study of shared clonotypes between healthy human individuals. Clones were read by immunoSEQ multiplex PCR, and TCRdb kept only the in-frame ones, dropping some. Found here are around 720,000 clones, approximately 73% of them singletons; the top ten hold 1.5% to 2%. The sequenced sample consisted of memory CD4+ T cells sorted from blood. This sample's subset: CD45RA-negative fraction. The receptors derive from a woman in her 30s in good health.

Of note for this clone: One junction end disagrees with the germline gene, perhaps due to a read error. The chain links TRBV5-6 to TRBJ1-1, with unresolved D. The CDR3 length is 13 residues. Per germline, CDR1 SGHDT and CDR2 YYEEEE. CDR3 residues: CASTLWLNTEAFF. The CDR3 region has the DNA TGTGCCAGCACCTTGTGGTTGAACACTGAAGCTTTCTTT.

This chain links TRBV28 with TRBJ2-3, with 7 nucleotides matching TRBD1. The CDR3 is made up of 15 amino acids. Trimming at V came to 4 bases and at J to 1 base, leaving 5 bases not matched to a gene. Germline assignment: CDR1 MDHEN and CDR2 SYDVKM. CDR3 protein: CASSSRGQGTDTQYF. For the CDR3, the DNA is TGTGCCAGCAGTTCGCGTGGACAGGGCACAGATACGCAGTATTTT.

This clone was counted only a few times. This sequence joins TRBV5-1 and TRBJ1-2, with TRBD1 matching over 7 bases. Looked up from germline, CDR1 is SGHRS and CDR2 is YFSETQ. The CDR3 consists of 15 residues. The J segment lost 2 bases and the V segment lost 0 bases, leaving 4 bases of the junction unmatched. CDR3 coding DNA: TGCGCCAGCAGCTTGGGGGACAGCGAGAACTATGGCTACACCTTC. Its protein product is CASSLGDSENYGYTF.

The CDR3 DNA reads as TGTGCCAGCAGCCCGTCGGGCGGGGGTCGATTTCAGACCCAGTACTTC. It codes for CASSPSGGGRFQTQYF. The rearrangement joins TRBV27 to TRBJ2-5; 7 nucleotides line up with TRBD2. In germline, CDR1 is MNHEY, CDR2 SMNVEV (reference sequence). V gave up 6 bases and J gave up 6 bases; unmatched junction bases: 16. The CDR3 is 16 amino acids.

This chain's CDR3 is CASSFTGQETQYF. DNA of the CDR3: TGTGCCAGCAGCTTTACGGGCCAAGAGACCCAGTACTTC. V usage is TRBV7-7 and J usage is TRBJ2-5; D ambiguous. CDR1 and CDR2 (germline): SSHAT, FNYEAQ (reference sequence). This CDR3 is built from 13 residues. Trimming took 3 bases from V and 1 from J, leaving 6 bases between them.

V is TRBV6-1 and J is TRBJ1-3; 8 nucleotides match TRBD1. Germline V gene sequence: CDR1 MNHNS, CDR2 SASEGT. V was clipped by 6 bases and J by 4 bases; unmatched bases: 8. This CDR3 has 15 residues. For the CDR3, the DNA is TGTGCCAGCAGAGGAACAGGGGGGATCGGAAACACCATATATTTT. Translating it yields CASRGTGGIGNTIYF.

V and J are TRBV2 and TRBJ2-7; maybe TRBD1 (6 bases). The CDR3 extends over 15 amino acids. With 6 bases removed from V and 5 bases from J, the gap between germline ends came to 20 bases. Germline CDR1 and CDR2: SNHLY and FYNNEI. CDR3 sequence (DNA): TGTGCCAGCAGCGCGATCAGGGGCGCGGGCCACGAGCAGTACTTC. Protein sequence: CASSAIRGAGHEQYF.

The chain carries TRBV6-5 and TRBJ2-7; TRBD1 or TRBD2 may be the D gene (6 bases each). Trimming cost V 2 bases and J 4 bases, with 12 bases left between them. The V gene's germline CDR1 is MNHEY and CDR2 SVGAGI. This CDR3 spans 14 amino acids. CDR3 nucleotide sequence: TGTGCCAGCAGTTACATCGGGGGCGGGTACGAGCAGTACTTC. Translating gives CASSYIGGGYEQYF.

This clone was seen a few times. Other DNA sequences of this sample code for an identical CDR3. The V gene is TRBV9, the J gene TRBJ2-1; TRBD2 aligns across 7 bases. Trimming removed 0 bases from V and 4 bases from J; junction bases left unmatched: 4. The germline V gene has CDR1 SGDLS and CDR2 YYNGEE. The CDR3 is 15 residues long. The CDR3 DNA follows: TGTGCCAGCAGCGTAGATAGCGGGCGTTACAATGAGCAGTTCTTC. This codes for CASSVDSGRYNEQFF.

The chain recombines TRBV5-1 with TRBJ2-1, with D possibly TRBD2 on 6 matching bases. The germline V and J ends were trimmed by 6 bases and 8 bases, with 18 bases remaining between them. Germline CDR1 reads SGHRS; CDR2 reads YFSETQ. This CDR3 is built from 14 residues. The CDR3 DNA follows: TGCGCCAGCACGCCGGGACTGGCCCACGATGAGCAGTTCTTC. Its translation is CASTPGLAHDEQFF.

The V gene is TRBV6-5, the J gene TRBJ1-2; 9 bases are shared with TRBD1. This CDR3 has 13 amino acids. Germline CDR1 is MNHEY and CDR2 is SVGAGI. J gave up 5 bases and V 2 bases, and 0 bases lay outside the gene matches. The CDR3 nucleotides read TGTGCCAGCAGTTACGACAGGGGGTATGGCTACACCTTC. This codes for CASSYDRGYGYTF.

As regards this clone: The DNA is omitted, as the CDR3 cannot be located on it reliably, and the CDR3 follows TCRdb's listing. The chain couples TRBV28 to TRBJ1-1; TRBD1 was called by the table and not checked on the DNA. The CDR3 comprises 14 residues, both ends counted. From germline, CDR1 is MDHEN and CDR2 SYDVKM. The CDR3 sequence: CASSSSGQGITAFF.

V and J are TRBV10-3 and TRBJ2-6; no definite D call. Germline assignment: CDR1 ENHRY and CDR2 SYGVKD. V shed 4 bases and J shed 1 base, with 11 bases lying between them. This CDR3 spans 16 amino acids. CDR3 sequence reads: CAISGGHQSGANVLTF. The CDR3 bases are TGTGCCATCAGTGGGGGTCATCAGTCTGGGGCCAACGTCCTGACTTTC.

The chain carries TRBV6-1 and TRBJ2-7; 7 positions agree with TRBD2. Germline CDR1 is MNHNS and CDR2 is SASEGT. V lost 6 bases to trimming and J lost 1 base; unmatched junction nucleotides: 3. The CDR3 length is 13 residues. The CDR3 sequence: CASSTSASYEQYF. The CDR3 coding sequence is TGTGCCAGCAGCACTAGCGCATCCTACGAGCAGTACTTC.

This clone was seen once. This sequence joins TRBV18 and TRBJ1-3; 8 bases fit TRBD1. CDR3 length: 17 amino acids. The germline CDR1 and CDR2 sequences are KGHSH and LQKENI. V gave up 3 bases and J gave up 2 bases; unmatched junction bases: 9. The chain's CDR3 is CASSPPGGSGTGNTIYF. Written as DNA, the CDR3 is TGTGCCAGCTCACCCCCAGGGGGCTCCGGGACTGGAAACACCATATATTTT.

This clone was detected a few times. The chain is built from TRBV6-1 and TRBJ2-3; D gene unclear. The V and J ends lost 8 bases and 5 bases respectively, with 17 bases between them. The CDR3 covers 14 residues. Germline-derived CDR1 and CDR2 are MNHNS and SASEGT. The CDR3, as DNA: TGTGCCAGCTCACCGACTGCCTTTGGAGATACGCAGTATTTT. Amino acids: CASSPTAFGDTQYF.

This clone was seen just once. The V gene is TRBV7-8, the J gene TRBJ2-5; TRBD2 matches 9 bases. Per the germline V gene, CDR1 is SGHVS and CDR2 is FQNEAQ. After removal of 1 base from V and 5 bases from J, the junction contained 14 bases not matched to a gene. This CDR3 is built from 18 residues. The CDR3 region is CASSLGRGGRGKGETQYF. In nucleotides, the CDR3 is TGTGCCAGCAGCTTAGGAAGAGGCGGGAGGGGGAAGGGGGAGACCCAGTACTTC.

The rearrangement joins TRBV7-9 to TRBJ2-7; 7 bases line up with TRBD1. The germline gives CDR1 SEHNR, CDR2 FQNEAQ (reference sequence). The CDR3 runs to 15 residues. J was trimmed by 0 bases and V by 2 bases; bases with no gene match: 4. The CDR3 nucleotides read TGTGCCAGCAGCTTACAACAGGGGTCCTCCTACGAGCAGTACTTC. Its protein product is CASSLQQGSSYEQYF.

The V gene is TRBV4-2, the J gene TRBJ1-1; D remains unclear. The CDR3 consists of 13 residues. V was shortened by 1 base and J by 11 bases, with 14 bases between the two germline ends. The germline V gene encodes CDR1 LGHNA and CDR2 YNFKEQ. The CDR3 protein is CASSQGGSGHAFF. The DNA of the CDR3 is TGTGCCAGCAGCCAAGGGGGATCCGGGCATGCTTTCTTT.

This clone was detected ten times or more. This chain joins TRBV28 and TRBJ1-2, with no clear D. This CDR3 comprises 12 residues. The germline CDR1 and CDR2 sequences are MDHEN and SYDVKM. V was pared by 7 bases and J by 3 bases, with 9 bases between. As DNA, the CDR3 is TGTGCCAGCAAAAGTCAGGACTATGGCTACACCTTC. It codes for CASKSQDYGYTF.

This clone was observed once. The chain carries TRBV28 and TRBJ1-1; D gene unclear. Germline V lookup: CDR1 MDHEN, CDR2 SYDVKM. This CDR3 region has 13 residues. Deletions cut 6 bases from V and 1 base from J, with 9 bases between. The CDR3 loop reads CASRVVPNTEAFF. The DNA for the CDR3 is TGTGCCAGCAGGGTGGTTCCGAACACTGAAGCTTTCTTT.

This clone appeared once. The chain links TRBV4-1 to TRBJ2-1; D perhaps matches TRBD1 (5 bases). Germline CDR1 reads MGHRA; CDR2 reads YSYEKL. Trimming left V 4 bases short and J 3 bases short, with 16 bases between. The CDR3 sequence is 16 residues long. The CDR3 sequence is CASSRGHGMNYNEQFF. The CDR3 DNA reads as TGCGCCAGCAGCCGGGGCCACGGTATGAACTACAATGAGCAGTTCTTC.

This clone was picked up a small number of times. This chain's CDR3 is CAWSKDLGNTIYF. CDR3 sequence (DNA): TGTGCCTGGAGCAAGGACCTGGGAAACACCATATATTTT. The V and J genes are TRBV30 and TRBJ1-3; no clear D. CDR3 length: 13 residues. Germline CDR1 and CDR2: GTSNPN and SVGIG (reference sequence). Deletions cut 3 bases from V and 4 bases from J, with 10 bases between.

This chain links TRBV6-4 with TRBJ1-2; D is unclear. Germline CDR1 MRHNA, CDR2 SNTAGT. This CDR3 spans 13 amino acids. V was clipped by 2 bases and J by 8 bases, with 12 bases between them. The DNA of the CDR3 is TGTGCCAGCAGTGACGGGGAGGGAGGCGGCTACACCTTC. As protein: CASSDGEGGGYTF.

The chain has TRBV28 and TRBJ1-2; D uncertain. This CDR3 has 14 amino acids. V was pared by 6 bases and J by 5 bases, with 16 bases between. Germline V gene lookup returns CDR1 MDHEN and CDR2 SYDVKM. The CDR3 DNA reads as TGTGCCAGCAGCTATGGACGGGGAAGTTATGGCTACACCTTC. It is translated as CASSYGRGSYGYTF.